This TCR beta chain was documented in a study of CD8 T cells in Susac syndrome. Turning to the study itself: At the time of blood draw, patients with Susac syndrome were therapy-naive, receiving corticosteroids, or receiving intravenous immunoglobulin alone.

Germline-derived CDR1 and CDR2 are SGDLS and YYNGEE. V lost 1 base and J 5 bases, leaving 3 bases between the germline ends. This CDR3 comprises 12 residues. Random hexamers were used to reverse transcribe about 0.5 to 1 ug of RNA. A single record per CDR3 protein comes from TCRdb applying MiXCR to the immunoSEQ multiplex PCR reads. The sample contains 150,000 to 200,000 distinct CDR3 sequences, 85% to 95% of which appear only once. Turning to this clonotype: Its target is unknown.

Sequencing of TCR beta was performed on blood CD8+ and CD4+ T cells. TEMRA cells were FACS-enriched and CD8+ and CD4+ T cells negatively isolated. Study observations and caveats: The study acknowledged a relatively small number of individuals in its TCR sequencing and HLA analysis.

This chain joins TRBV9 and TRBJ2-2; D is ambiguous. Sequencing used CD4+ T cells from PBMCs. The TCR originated in a human donor with Susac syndrome. DNA for the CDR3: TGTGCCAGCAGCGTACGAACCGGGGAGCTGTTTTTT. This codes for CASSVRTGELFF.